These 4 T cell receptor beta chains were sequenced from one sample in a study of memory CD4+ T cells and cytomegalovirus serostatus. Data came from immunoSEQ multiplex PCR; TCRdb stores just in-frame clones and leaves some out. This table holds under 80,000 clones, approximately 78% found once. Single viable CD3+CD4+CD8-CD45RO+ cells were sorted as the memory CD4+ T cells. Input material: memory CD4+ T cells from blood. All receptors derive from an adult in good health and CMV-seropositive.

This sequence joins TRBV7-2 and TRBJ2-7, with 7 bases identical to TRBD1. Germline V gene data show CDR1 as SGHTA and CDR2 as FQGNSA. The J segment lost 4 bases and the V segment lost 4 bases, leaving 16 bases of the junction unmatched. The CDR3 spans 17 residues. CDR3 sequence reads: CASSSSALRGSPYEQYF. DNA of the CDR3: TGTGCCAGCAGCTCCAGCGCTCTCAGGGGGTCCCCTTACGAGCAGTACTTC.

This sequence joins TRBV19 and TRBJ1-2; tentatively, D is TRBD1 (5 bases). CDR1 and CDR2 (germline): LNHDA, SQIVND (reference sequence). This CDR3 region has 15 residues. V was cut by 7 bases and J by 4 bases, with 19 bases left in between. CDR3 sequence (DNA): TGTGCCAGTACCCCGGGGAGGGACGACGGCTATGGCTACACCTTC. The encoded protein is CASTPGRDDGYGYTF.

This chain uses TRBV5-1 with TRBJ2-1, with 8 bases fitting TRBD1. The junction had 5 bases not matched to a gene; V was cut back by 4 bases and J by 11 bases. Germline V gene data show CDR1 as SGHRS and CDR2 as YFSETQ. The CDR3 spans 12 residues. CDR3 sequence: CASSVGQGQQFF. CDR3 coding DNA: TGCGCCAGCAGCGTCGGACAGGGTCAGCAGTTCTTC.

This rearrangement joins TRBV4-1 to TRBJ1-2, with D possibly TRBD1 on 6 matching bases. CDR3 length: 15 residues. Germline-derived CDR1 and CDR2 are MGHRA and YSYEKL. With 6 bases removed from V and 5 bases from J, the gap between germline ends came to 19 bases. The CDR3 region is CASRRDRRPGYGYTF. Written as DNA, the CDR3 is TGCGCCAGCAGGCGAGACAGGAGGCCAGGGTATGGCTACACCTTC.